This T cell receptor (beta chain) comes out of a study of T cells in Graves' hyperthyroidism and ophthalmopathy. RNA transcripts provided the source from which TCR beta CDR3 regions were amplified. An initial round of RT-PCR targeting the TCR CDR3 relied on the HTBI primer set. From the multiplex PCR reads, TCRdb called clonotypes with MiXCR, one entry per CDR3 protein. The sample shows about 640,000 distinct CDR3 sequences, about 45% of them seen only once. Trimming stripped 4 bases from V and 6 bases from J, with 22 bases between. The CDR3 consists of 16 residues. CDR1 is SGHTS, CDR2 YDEGEE, per germline.

The sequencing input was peripheral blood or thyroid tissue (not recorded which). The sequence derives from an adult man with Graves' disease, either hyperthyroidism or ophthalmopathy (not recorded which). The gene calls are TRBV5-8 and TRBJ1-2; maybe TRBD1 (6 bases). The CDR3 region is CASSLTAQQGRNGYTF. For the CDR3, the DNA is TGTGCCAGCAGCCTTACTGCCCAACAGGGACGGAATGGCTACACCTTC.